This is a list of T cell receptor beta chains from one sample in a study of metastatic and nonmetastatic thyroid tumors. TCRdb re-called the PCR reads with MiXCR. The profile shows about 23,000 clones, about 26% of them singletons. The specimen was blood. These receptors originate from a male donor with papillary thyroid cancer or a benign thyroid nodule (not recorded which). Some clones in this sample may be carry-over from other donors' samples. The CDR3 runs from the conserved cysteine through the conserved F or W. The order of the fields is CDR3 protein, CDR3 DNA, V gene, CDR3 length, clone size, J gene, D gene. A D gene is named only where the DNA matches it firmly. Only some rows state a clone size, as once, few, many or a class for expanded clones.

CDR3aa: CASSLVYRDGEKLFF
CDR3nt: TGTGCCAGCAGCTTAGTATACAGGGACGGGGAAAAACTGTTTTTT
v_gene: TRBV7-9
len: 15
abundance: many
j_gene: TRBJ1-4
d_gene: -

CDR3aa: CASSQVGAGASTYEQYF
CDR3nt: TGTGCCAGCAGCCAGGTAGGGGCGGGAGCATCCACCTACGAGCAGTACTTC
v_gene: TRBV4-2
len: 17
abundance: many
j_gene: TRBJ2-7
d_gene: TRBD2

CDR3aa: CASSPGGTGTDTQYF
CDR3nt: TGTGCCAGCAGCCCCGGCGGGACAGGTACAGATACGCAGTATTTT
v_gene: TRBV7-3
len: 15
abundance: many
j_gene: TRBJ2-3
d_gene: TRBD1

CDR3aa: CASSEASGKRTGELFF
CDR3nt: TGTGCCAGCAGTGAAGCTAGCGGGAAGAGGACCGGGGAGCTGTTTTTT
v_gene: TRBV6-1
len: 16
abundance: medium-sized
j_gene: TRBJ2-2
d_gene: TRBD2

CDR3aa: CASSQGQTLNTEAFF
CDR3nt: TGCGCCAGCAGCCAGGGACAGACCCTGAACACTGAAGCTTTCTTT
v_gene: TRBV4-1
len: 15
abundance: -
j_gene: TRBJ1-1
d_gene: TRBD1

CDR3aa: CASSLDQGVNSEAFF
CDR3nt: TGCGCCAGCAGCTTGGATCAAGGGGTGAACTCTGAAGCTTTCTTT
v_gene: TRBV5-1
len: 15
abundance: -
j_gene: TRBJ1-1
d_gene: -

CDR3aa: CASSLLGETNTGELFF
CDR3nt: TGTGCCAGCAGCTTGCTAGGGGAAACGAACACCGGGGAGCTGTTTTTT
v_gene: TRBV7-3
len: 16
abundance: many
j_gene: TRBJ2-2
d_gene: -

CDR3aa: CASSGQPQETQYF
CDR3nt: TGTGCCAGCAGTGGACAGCCCCAAGAGACCCAGTACTTC
v_gene: TRBV6-4
len: 13
abundance: many
j_gene: TRBJ2-5
d_gene: -

CDR3aa: CASSSIGGQGSNEQFF
CDR3nt: TGTGCCAGCAGCTCCATCGGGGGGCAAGGTTCCAATGAGCAGTTCTTC
v_gene: TRBV11-2
len: 16
abundance: many
j_gene: TRBJ2-1
d_gene: -

CDR3aa: CASSQDRNSPLHF
CDR3nt: TGCGCCAGCAGCCAAGATAGGAATTCACCCCTCCACTTT
v_gene: TRBV4-1
len: 13
abundance: many
j_gene: TRBJ1-6
d_gene: -

CDR3aa: CASSPVEGGNTIYF
CDR3nt: TGTGCCAGCAGCCCCGTTGAAGGAGGAAACACCATATATTTT
v_gene: TRBV6-1
len: 14
abundance: -
j_gene: TRBJ1-3
d_gene: -

CDR3aa: CASSLKGQFDSPLHF
CDR3nt: TGTGCCAGCAGTTTAAAGGGGCAGTTTGATTCACCCCTCCACTTT
v_gene: TRBV28
len: 15
abundance: few
j_gene: TRBJ1-6
d_gene: -

CDR3aa: CATSDARDRAGDTQYF
CDR3nt: TGTGCCACCAGTGATGCCCGGGACAGGGCGGGAGATACGCAGTATTTT
v_gene: TRBV24-1
len: 16
abundance: medium-sized
j_gene: TRBJ2-3
d_gene: TRBD1

CDR3aa: CASKLDPGLAGGSIEQYF
CDR3nt: TGTGCCAGCAAACTTGACCCGGGACTAGCGGGAGGAAGTATCGAGCAGTACTTC
v_gene: TRBV6-5
len: 18
abundance: -
j_gene: TRBJ2-7
d_gene: TRBD2

CDR3aa: CASSQEETTGLGYTF
CDR3nt: TGCGCCAGCAGCCAAGAGGAGACCACAGGGCTTGGCTACACCTTC
v_gene: TRBV4-3
len: 15
abundance: many
j_gene: TRBJ1-2
d_gene: -

CDR3aa: CSARVQIGDEQYF
CDR3nt: TGCAGTGCTAGAGTTCAGATCGGAGACGAGCAGTACTTC
v_gene: TRBV20-1
len: 13
abundance: -
j_gene: TRBJ2-7
d_gene: -

CDR3aa: CASKTGSQPQHF
CDR3nt: TGTGCCAGTAAAACAGGGAGTCAGCCCCAGCATTTT
v_gene: TRBV19
len: 12
abundance: few
j_gene: TRBJ1-5
d_gene: -

CDR3aa: CSARGDKPQHF
CDR3nt: TGCAGTGCTAGAGGGGATAAGCCACAGCATTTT
v_gene: TRBV20-1
len: 11
abundance: once
j_gene: TRBJ1-5
d_gene: -

CDR3aa: CASSRDGTEAFF
CDR3nt: TGTGCCAGCAGCCGCGACGGGACTGAAGCTTTCTTT
v_gene: TRBV3-1
len: 12
abundance: -
j_gene: TRBJ1-1
d_gene: -

CDR3aa: CASSFGGLQETQYF
CDR3nt: TGTGCCAGCAGCTTCGGAGGGCTTCAAGAGACCCAGTACTTC
v_gene: TRBV7-8
len: 14
abundance: many
j_gene: TRBJ2-5
d_gene: -

CDR3aa: CASSLNRPEYEAFF
CDR3nt: TGTGCCAGCAGCTTAAATAGGCCAGAGTATGAAGCTTTCTTT
v_gene: TRBV11-2
len: 14
abundance: once
j_gene: TRBJ1-1
d_gene: -

CDR3aa: CASSYGLGAQETQYF
CDR3nt: TGTGCCAGCAGTTACGGCCTCGGGGCCCAAGAGACCCAGTACTTT
v_gene: TRBV6-6
len: 15
abundance: many
j_gene: TRBJ2-5
d_gene: -

CDR3aa: CASRPTGGGNQPQHF
CDR3nt: TGTGCCAGCAGGCCTACAGGGGGCGGCAATCAGCCCCAGCATTTT
v_gene: TRBV11-2
len: 15
abundance: -
j_gene: TRBJ1-5
d_gene: TRBD1

CDR3aa: CASSLIAGGTDTQYF
CDR3nt: TGTGCCAGCAGCTTAATAGCGGGGGGCACAGATACGCAGTATTTT
v_gene: TRBV11-2
len: 15
abundance: -
j_gene: TRBJ2-3
d_gene: TRBD2